This T cell receptor (beta chain) comes out of a study of shared clonotypes between healthy human individuals. Study observations and caveats: Shared clonotypes: 4.5% to 5% naive CD4, around 3.4% naive CD8, about 2.5% memory CD4, approximately 0.4% memory CD8.

A split of CD4+ cells into CD45RA+ naive and CD45RA-negative memory subsets was performed. The table lists this clone with a few counts. Its antigen is unidentified. Measured with immunoSEQ multiplex PCR; TCRdb has only the in-frame clones, and not every one. The sample has about 980,000 clones; 76% are singletons. CDR1 is LNHDA, CDR2 SQIVND, per germline (reference sequence). V gave up 5 bases and J gave up 4 bases, with 17 bases separating them. The CDR3 has 15 amino acids. Sequencing input: memory CD4+ T cells sorted from blood. Subset defined: CD45RA-negative fraction. The receptor comes from a young man in good health. The chain links TRBV19 to TRBJ1-2, with D uncertain. For the CDR3, the DNA is TGTGCCAGTAGTTCCCGGACCGGGCCGTCCTATGGCTACACCTTC. Protein sequence: CASSSRTGPSYGYTF.